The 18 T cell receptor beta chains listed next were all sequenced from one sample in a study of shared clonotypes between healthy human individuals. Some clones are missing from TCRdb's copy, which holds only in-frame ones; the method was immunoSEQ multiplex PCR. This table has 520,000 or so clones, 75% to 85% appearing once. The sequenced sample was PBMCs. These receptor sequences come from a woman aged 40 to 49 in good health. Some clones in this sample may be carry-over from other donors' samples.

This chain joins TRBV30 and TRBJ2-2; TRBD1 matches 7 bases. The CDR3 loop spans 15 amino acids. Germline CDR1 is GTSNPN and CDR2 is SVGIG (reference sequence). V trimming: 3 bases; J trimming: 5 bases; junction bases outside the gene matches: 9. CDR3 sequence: CAWSQDDRVTGELFF. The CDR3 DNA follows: TGTGCCTGGAGCCAGGACGACAGGGTGACCGGGGAGCTGTTTTTT.

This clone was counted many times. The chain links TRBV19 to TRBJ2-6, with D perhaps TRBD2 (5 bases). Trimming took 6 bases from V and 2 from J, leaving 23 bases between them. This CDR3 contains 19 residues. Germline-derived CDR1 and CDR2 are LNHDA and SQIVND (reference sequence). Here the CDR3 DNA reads TGTGCCAGTAGAACCTCGGGGAGCCTCCTATTACCTGGGGCCAACGTCCTGACTTTC. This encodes CASRTSGSLLLPGANVLTF.

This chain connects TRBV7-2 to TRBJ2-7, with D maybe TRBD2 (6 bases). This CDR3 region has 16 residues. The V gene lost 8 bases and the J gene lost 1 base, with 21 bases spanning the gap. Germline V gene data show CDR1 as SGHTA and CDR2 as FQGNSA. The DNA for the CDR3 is TGTGCCAGCCGGACCGGAGGACTACCGTTATCCTACGAGCAGTACTTC. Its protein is CASRTGGLPLSYEQYF.

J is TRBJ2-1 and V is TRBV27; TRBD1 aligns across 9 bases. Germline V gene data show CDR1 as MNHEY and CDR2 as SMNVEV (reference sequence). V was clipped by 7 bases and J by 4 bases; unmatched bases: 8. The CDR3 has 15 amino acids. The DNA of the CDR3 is TGTGCCAGCACCGCGGACAGGGGAGGATACAATGAGCAGTTCTTC. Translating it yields CASTADRGGYNEQFF.

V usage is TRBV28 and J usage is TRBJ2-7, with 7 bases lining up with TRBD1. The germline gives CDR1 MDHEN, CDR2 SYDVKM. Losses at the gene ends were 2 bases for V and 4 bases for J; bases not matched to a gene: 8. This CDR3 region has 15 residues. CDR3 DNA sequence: TGTGCCAGCAGTTTACCGACAGGGTGGTATTACGAGCAGTACTTC. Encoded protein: CASSLPTGWYYEQYF.

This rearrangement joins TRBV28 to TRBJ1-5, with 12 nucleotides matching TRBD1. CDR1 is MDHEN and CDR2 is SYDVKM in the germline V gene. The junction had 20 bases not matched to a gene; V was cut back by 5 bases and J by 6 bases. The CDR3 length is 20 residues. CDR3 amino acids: CASSRAGTGGFGFSVQPQHF. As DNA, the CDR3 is TGTGCCAGCAGTAGAGCCGGGACAGGGGGCTTTGGGTTTTCGGTTCAGCCCCAGCATTTT.

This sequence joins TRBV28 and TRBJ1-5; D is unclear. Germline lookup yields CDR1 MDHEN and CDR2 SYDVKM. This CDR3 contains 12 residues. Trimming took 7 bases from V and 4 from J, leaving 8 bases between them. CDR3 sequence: CASTVANQPQHF. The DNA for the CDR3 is TGTGCCAGCACCGTGGCGAATCAGCCCCAGCATTTT.

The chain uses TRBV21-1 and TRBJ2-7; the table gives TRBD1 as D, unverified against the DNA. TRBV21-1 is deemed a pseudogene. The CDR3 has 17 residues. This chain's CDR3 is CASSKVRRDRGPYEQYF. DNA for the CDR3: TGTGCCAGCAGCAAAGTACGCCGGGACAGGGGTCCCTACGAGCAGTACTTC.

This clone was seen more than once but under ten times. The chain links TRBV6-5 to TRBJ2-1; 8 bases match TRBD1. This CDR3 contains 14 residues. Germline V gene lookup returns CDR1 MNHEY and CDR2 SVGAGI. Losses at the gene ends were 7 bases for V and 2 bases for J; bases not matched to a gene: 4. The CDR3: CASNPTGAYNEQFF. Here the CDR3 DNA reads TGTGCCAGCAACCCGACAGGGGCCTACAATGAGCAGTTCTTC.

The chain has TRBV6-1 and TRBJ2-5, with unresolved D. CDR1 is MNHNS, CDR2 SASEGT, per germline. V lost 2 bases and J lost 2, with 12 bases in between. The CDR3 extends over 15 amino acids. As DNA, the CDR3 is TGTGCCAGCAGTGAACTCTGGGGAATACAAGAGACCCAGTACTTC. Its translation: CASSELWGIQETQYF.

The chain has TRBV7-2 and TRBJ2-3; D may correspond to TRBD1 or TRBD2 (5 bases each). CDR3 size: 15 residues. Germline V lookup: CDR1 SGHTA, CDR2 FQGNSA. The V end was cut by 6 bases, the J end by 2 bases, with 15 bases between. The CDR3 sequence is CASRFLGTFTDTQYF. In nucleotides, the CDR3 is TGTGCCAGCAGATTCTTAGGGACCTTCACAGATACGCAGTATTTT.

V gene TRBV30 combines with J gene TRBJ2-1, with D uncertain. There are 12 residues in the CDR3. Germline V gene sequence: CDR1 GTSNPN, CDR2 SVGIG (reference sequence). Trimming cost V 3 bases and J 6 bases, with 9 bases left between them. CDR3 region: CAWSLWGNEQFF. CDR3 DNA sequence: TGTGCCTGGAGCCTATGGGGCAATGAGCAGTTCTTC.

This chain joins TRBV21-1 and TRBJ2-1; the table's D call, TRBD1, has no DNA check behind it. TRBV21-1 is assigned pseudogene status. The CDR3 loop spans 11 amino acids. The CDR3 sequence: CASSNRNEQFF. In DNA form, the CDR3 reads TGTGCCAGCAGCAACAGGAATGAGCAGTTCTTC.

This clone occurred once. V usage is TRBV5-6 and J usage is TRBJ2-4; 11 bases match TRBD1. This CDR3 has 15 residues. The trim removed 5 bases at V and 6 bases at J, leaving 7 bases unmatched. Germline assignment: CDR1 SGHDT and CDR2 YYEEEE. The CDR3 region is CASSDGQGAVNIQYF. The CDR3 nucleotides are TGTGCCAGCAGTGACGGACAGGGGGCTGTAAACATTCAGTACTTC.

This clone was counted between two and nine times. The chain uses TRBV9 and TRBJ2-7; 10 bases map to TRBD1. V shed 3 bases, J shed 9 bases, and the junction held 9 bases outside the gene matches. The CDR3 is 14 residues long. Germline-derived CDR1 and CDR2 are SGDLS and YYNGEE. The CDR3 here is CASSERDRGTPQYF. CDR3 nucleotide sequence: TGTGCCAGCAGCGAACGGGACAGGGGCACCCCGCAGTACTTC.

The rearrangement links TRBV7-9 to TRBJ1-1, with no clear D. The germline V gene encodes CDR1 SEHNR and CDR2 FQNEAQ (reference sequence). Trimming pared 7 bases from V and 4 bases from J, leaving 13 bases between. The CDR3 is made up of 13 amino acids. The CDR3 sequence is CASNLEVLTEAFF. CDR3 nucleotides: TGTGCCAGCAACCTCGAGGTTCTCACTGAAGCTTTCTTT.

CDR3 amino acids: CASSPQGTGGAYEQYF. For the CDR3, the DNA is TGTGCCAGCTCACCACAGGGAACCGGAGGAGCCTACGAGCAGTACTTC. V usage is TRBV18 and J usage is TRBJ2-7; D perhaps matches TRBD2 (5 bases). Trimming pared 1 base from V and 2 bases from J, leaving 15 bases between. The CDR3 length is 16 residues. Germline V gene data show CDR1 as KGHSH and CDR2 as LQKENI.

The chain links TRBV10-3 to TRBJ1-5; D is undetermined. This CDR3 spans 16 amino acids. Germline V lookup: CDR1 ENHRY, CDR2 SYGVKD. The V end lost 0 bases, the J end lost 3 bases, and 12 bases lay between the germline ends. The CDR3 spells CAISESIGLDNQPQHF. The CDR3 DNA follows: TGTGCCATCAGTGAGTCTATCGGGCTGGACAATCAGCCCCAGCATTTT.